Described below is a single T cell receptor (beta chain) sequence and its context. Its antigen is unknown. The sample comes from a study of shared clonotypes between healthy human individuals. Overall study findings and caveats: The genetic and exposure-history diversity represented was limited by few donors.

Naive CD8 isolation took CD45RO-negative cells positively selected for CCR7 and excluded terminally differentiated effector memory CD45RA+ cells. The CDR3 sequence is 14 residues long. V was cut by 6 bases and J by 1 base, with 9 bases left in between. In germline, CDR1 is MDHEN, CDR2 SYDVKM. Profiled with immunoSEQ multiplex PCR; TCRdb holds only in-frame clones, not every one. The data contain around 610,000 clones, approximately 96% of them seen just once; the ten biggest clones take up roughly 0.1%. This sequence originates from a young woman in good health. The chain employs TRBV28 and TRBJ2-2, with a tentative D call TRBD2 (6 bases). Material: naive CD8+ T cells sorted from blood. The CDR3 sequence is CASREGMNTGELFF. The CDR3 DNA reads TGTGCCAGCAGGGAGGGGATGAACACCGGGGAGCTGTTTTTT.